This TCR beta chain appears in the sequencing data of a study of blood T cells in healthy people across ages. Study-level findings and limits: Roughly linear declines in TCR beta diversity per million T cells occurred with age.

Combining a sample-barcoded 5' primer with a J-beta primer mix, a second PCR ran for about 7 to 12 cycles. TCRdb used MiXCR to reprocess the 5' RACE reads, holding one entry per CDR3 protein. The sample consists of 800,000 to 1,300,000 distinct CDR3 sequences, approximately 25% of them appearing once. This CDR3 comprises 16 residues. Germline lookup yields CDR1 DFQATT and CDR2 SNEGSKA (reference sequence). Trimming shortened V by 2 bases and J by 3 bases, and 17 bases separated the two germline ends. This clonotype was seen ten or more times. The antigen remains unidentified. These sequences were also reported in another study, on T cells of mothers and their children.

The clonotype originates from a girl under 10 years old in good health. V gene TRBV20-1 combines with J gene TRBJ2-1; D may be TRBD2 (6 bases). The sequencing input was blood. For the CDR3, the DNA is TGCAGTGCTAGATTAACGTCCGGGAGTTACTACAATGAGCAGTTCTTC. It specifies CSARLTSGSYYNEQFF.